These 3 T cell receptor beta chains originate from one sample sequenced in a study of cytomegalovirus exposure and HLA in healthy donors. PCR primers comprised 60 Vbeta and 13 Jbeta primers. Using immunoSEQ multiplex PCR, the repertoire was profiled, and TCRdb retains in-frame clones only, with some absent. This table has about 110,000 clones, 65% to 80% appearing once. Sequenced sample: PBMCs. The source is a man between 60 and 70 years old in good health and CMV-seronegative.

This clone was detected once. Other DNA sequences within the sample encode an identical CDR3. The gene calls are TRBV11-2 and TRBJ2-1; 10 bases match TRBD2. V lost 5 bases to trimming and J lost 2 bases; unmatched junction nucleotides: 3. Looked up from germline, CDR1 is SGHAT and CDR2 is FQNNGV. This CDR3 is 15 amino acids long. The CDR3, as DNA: TGTGCCAGCAGCCGTAGCGGGGGGCCCTACAATGAGCAGTTCTTC. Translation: CASSRSGGPYNEQFF.

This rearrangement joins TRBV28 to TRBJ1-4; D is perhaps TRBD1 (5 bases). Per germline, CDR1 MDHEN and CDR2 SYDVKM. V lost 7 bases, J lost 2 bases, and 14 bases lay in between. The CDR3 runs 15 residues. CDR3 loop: CASTRGGGTNEKLFF. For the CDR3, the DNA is TGTGCCAGCACCCGGGGGGGAGGGACTAATGAAAAACTGTTTTTT.

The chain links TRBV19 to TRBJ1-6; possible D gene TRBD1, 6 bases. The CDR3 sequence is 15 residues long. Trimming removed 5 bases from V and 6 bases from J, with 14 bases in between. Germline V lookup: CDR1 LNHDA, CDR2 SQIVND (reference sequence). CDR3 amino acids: CASSGGGGFNSPLHF. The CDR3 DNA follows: TGTGCCAGTAGTGGGGGAGGGGGTTTTAATTCACCCCTCCACTTT.